These 18 T cell receptor beta chains share one sample of origin, sequenced in a study of cytomegalovirus exposure and HLA in healthy donors. Researchers ran the PCR with 60 Vbeta and 13 Jbeta primers. The data were produced by immunoSEQ multiplex PCR, yet TCRdb's version contains in-frame clones alone and is incomplete. The data hold 160,000 or so clones, with approximately 80% observed a single time. Input material: PBMCs. The receptors were sampled from a male donor in good health and CMV-seropositive.

The chain employs TRBV21-1 and TRBJ1-1; TRBD1, the table's D call, lacks a check against the DNA. TRBV21-1 is a pseudogene locus. The CDR3 is made up of 15 amino acids. CDR3 protein: CASSKGGQRDTEAFF. The CDR3 DNA sequence: TGTGCCAGCAGCAAAGGGGGACAGAGGGACACTGAAGCTTTCTTT.

The chain is built from TRBV4-1 and TRBJ1-5, with TRBD1 identical over 8 bases. The CDR3 runs to 14 residues. V shed 1 base, J shed 7 bases, and the junction held 3 bases outside the gene matches. Germline V gene lookup returns CDR1 MGHRA and CDR2 YSYEKL. The CDR3 DNA follows: TGCGCCAGCAGCCAAGTCACAGGGGGGCAGCCCCAGCATTTT. Protein sequence: CASSQVTGGQPQHF.

In its sample, this clone was seen a few times. The junction does not match germline at one end; this may be a read error. The chain links TRBV7-7 to TRBJ2-5; 8 bases agree with TRBD1. This CDR3 is built from 15 residues. Germline CDR1 is SSHAT and CDR2 is FNYEAQ (reference sequence). The CDR3 coding sequence is TGTGCTAGCAGCTTAACCCGGGGACAGGCAGAGACCCAGTACTTC. Translation: CASSLTRGQAETQYF.

The rearrangement uses TRBV6-5 and TRBJ1-3; the D is unclear. V was trimmed by 6 bases and J by 0 bases, leaving 12 bases between them. This CDR3 contains 15 residues. CDR1 is MNHEY, CDR2 SVGAGI, per germline. The CDR3 reads CASRAPRSSGNTIYF. In DNA, the CDR3 is TGTGCCAGCAGGGCCCCAAGGAGCTCTGGAAACACCATATATTTT.

The chain carries TRBV4-3 and TRBJ2-3, with 9 bases that match TRBD2. Germline V CDR1 and CDR2: LGHNA, YSLEER. V shed 0 bases and J 4 bases; nucleotides not matched to a gene: 8. This CDR3 is built from 17 residues. The CDR3 nucleotides read TGCGCCAGCAGCCAAGAAAGTGGCGGGAGGGAAGCAGATACGCAGTATTTT. Protein sequence: CASSQESGGREADTQYF.

The CDR3 spells CASSQWVGANYEQYF. CDR3 bases: TGTGCCAGCAGCCAATGGGTCGGAGCTAACTACGAGCAGTACTTC. The rearrangement links TRBV14 to TRBJ2-7; D remains unclear. Trimming took off 2 bases at V and 3 bases at J, with 14 bases between the two ends. CDR1 and CDR2 (germline): SGHDN, FVKESK. The CDR3 covers 15 residues.

The chain has TRBV5-1 and TRBJ2-2; 10 bases line up with TRBD1. The germline V gene encodes CDR1 SGHRS and CDR2 YFSETQ. The CDR3 is 16 residues long. V shed 4 bases and J 7 bases; nucleotides not matched to a gene: 10. CDR3 DNA: TGCGCCAGCAGCCAAAAAATGGACAGGGGGAACGGGGAGCTGTTTTTT. This encodes CASSQKMDRGNGELFF.

This chain joins TRBV27 and TRBJ2-1, with 7 bases matching TRBD2. Germline V gives CDR1 MNHEY, CDR2 SMNVEV (reference sequence). The V segment lost 2 bases and the J segment 1 base; nucleotides outside the gene matches: 8. The CDR3 has 17 residues. The chain's CDR3 is CASSLRASGWSYNEQFF. For the CDR3, the DNA is TGTGCCAGCAGTTTAAGGGCTAGCGGTTGGTCCTACAATGAGCAGTTCTTC.

The rearrangement uses TRBV27 and TRBJ2-7; the D gene is possibly TRBD1 (6 bases). The V end lost 8 bases, the J end lost 4 bases, and 18 bases lay between the germline ends. Germline V gene sequence: CDR1 MNHEY, CDR2 SMNVEV (reference sequence). This CDR3 has 14 amino acids. The CDR3 DNA sequence: TGTGCCAGCCTATCCCAAGCGGACAGTTACGAGCAGTACTTC. It encodes CASLSQADSYEQYF.

The CDR3 nucleotides read TGTGCCAGCAGTGTCGTCCCAGGGGCTAACTATGGCTACACCTTC. Translated, it gives CASSVVPGANYGYTF. This chain links TRBV2 with TRBJ1-2, with D perhaps matching TRBD1 (6 bases). V dropped 4 bases and J dropped 0 bases, with 12 bases sitting between them. Germline values: CDR1 SNHLY, CDR2 FYNNEI. This CDR3 region has 15 residues. Looking up the rest from reference TRBV2 and TRBJ1-2 gives the full variable domain: EPEVTQTPSHQVTQMGQEVILRCVPISNHLYFYWYRQILGQKVEFLVSFYNNEISEKSEIFDDQFSVERPDGSNFTLKIRSTKLEDSAMYFCASSVVPGANYGYTFGSGTRLTVV.

V usage is TRBV7-9 and J usage is TRBJ1-2; TRBD1 aligns across 7 bases. The CDR3 runs to 17 residues. Germline trimming cut 6 bases from V and 4 bases from J; bases unmatched to any gene: 17. Germline loops: CDR1 SEHNR, CDR2 FQNEAQ (reference sequence). CDR3 residues: CASRPRDRPPALYGYTF. The CDR3 DNA reads TGTGCCAGCAGGCCCCGGGACAGACCACCCGCCCTCTATGGCTACACCTTC.

The chain combines TRBV9 with TRBJ2-1; 7 bases align to TRBD2. The CDR3 sequence is 21 residues long. Germline trimming cut 3 bases from V and 0 bases from J; bases unmatched to any gene: 21. Per the germline V gene, CDR1 is SGDLS and CDR2 is YYNGEE. CDR3 region: CASSDRRNGAGELASYNEQFF. CDR3 in DNA: TGTGCCAGCAGCGATCGTAGAAATGGGGCGGGAGAGTTGGCCTCCTACAATGAGCAGTTCTTC.

This clone came up a few times. The rearrangement uses TRBV7-9 and TRBJ2-7; 7 bases line up with TRBD1. Germline V gives CDR1 SEHNR, CDR2 FQNEAQ (reference sequence). J gave up 6 bases and V 4 bases, and 12 bases lay outside the gene matches. The CDR3 contains 15 residues. The CDR3 nucleotides are TGTGCCAGCAGCTACCCCAGGGGGAACCCTGGCGAGCAGTACTTC. This sequence encodes CASSYPRGNPGEQYF.

This clone was detected only once. This chain connects TRBV4-3 to TRBJ2-1; 12 nucleotides match TRBD2. This CDR3 contains 16 residues. Germline CDR1 and CDR2: LGHNA and YSLEER. The V segment lost 1 base and the J segment 5 bases; nucleotides outside the gene matches: 3. Here the CDR3 reads CASSQGLAGVHNEQFF. The CDR3 region has the DNA TGCGCCAGCAGCCAAGGACTAGCGGGAGTTCACAATGAGCAGTTCTTC.

This clone was picked up a small number of times. The chain has TRBV5-1 and TRBJ2-7; D is perhaps TRBD2 (6 bases). Per germline, CDR1 SGHRS and CDR2 YFSETQ. The CDR3 has 12 amino acids. V was trimmed by 4 bases and J by 4 bases, leaving 9 bases between them. As DNA, the CDR3 is TGCGCCAGCAGCCCTGGGACTTACGAGCAGTACTTC. It encodes CASSPGTYEQYF. Combining the CDR3 with reference TRBV5-1 and TRBJ2-7 gives the whole variable domain KAGVTQTPRYLIKTRGQQVTLSCSPISGHRSVSWYQQTPGQGLQFLFEYFSETQRNKGNFPGRFSGRQFSNSRSEMNVSTLELGDSALYLCASSPGTYEQYFGPGTRLTVT.

This rearrangement joins TRBV6-5 to TRBJ1-1; D unclear. The germline V gene encodes CDR1 MNHEY and CDR2 SVGAGI. The CDR3 contains 16 residues. V lost 2 bases to trimming and J lost 3 bases, with 16 bases between them. CDR3 amino acids: CASSYDGRRSDTEAFF. The CDR3 nucleotides are TGTGCCAGCAGTTACGACGGGCGGAGGAGTGACACTGAAGCTTTCTTT.

The chain recombines TRBV11-3 with TRBJ2-1; 9 bases line up with TRBD2. CDR3 length: 16 residues. Germline V gives CDR1 SGHNT, CDR2 YENEEA. The V segment lost 4 bases and the J segment 5 bases; nucleotides outside the gene matches: 9. For the CDR3, the DNA is TGTGCCAGCAGCTCCCTTGCGGGAGGGTTTAACAATGAGCAGTTCTTC. Translation gives CASSSLAGGFNNEQFF. Combining the CDR3 with reference TRBV11-3 and TRBJ2-1 gives the whole variable domain EAGVVQSPRYKIIEKKQPVAFWCNPISGHNTLYWYLQNLGQGPELLIRYENEEAVDDSQLPKDRFSAERLKGVDSTLKIQPAELGDSAVYLCASSSLAGGFNNEQFFGPGTRLTVL.

The chain has TRBV6-6 and TRBJ2-7; 9 bases map to TRBD2. The germline gives CDR1 MNHNY, CDR2 SVGAGI (reference sequence). CDR3 length: 15 residues. Germline trimming cut 6 bases from V and 0 bases from J; bases unmatched to any gene: 6. The chain's CDR3 is CASRTLAGASYEQYF. In DNA, the CDR3 is TGTGCCAGCAGGACATTAGCGGGGGCCTCCTACGAGCAGTACTTC.